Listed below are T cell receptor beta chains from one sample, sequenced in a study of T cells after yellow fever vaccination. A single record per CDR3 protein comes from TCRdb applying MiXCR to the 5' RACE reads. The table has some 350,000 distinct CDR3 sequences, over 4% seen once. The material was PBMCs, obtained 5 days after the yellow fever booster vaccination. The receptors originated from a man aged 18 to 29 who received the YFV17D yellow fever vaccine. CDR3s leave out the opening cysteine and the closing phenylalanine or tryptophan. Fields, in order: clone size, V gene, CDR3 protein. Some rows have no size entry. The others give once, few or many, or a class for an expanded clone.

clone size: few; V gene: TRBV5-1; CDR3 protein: ASSFLAGATDTQY
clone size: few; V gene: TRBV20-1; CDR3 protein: SALAGAPAHEQF
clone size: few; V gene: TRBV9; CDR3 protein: ASSATNQVRGAF
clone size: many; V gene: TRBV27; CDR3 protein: ASSHGQMGQPQH
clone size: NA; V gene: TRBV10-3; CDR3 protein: AISGGPSSYEQY
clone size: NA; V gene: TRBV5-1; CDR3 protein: ASSRQGDPNEQF
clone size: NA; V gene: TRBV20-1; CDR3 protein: SIMERGGAGELF
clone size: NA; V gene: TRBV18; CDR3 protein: ASSPEAKGEQY
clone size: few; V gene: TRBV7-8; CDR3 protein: ASSSPNLGRRKQETQY
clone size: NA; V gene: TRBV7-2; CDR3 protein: ASSPTGWGQF
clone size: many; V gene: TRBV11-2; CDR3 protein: ASSLAGTTTGELF
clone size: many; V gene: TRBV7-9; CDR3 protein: ASSLGPSIQETQY
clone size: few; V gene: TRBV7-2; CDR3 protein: ASSLSLTPGYEQY
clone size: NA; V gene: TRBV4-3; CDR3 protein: ASSQGPASGGGFSITDTQY
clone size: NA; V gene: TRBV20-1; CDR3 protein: SGDVNTEAF
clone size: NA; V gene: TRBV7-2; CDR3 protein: ASSLDYRPYSPLH
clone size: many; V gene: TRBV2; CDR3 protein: ASSDRVLYSNQPQH
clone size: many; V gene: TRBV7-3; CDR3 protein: ASSFLSRGTYEQY
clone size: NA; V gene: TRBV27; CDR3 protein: ASSDPGPGGYEQY
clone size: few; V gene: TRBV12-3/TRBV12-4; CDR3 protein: ASSPRAEGSGGSYNEQF
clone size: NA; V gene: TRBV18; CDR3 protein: ASSLIITEAF
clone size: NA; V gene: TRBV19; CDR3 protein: ASSIEGGTEAF
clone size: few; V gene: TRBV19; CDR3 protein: ASSPTGTSGGMVSYNEQF
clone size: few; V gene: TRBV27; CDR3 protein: ASSPWDSNYGYT
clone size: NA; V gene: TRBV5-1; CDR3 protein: ASSLLGLAGRRADTQY
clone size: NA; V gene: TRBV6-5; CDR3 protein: ASSNLQGGTEAF
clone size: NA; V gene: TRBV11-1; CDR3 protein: ASSLKFGAYEQY
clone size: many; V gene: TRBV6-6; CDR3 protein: ASSKSHEGTQY
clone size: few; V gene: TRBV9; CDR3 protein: ASSAGGQGFDEQY
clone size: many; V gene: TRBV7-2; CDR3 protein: ASSAQGLGNQPQH
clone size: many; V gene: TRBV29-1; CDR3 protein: SVGWVGGHEQF
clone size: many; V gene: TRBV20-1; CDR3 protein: SARFWLADAPETQY
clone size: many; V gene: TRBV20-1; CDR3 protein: SAPRGIPGEQY
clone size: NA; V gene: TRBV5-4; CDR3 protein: ASSSNRGGYQETQY
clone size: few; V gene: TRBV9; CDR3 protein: ASSTPDITGASPLH
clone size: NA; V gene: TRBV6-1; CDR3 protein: ASSGGIRYTEAF
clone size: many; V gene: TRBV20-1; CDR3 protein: SARGGYEQY
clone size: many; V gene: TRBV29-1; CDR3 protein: SVATGWGATNEKLF
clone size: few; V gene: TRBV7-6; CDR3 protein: ASSGPGADTGELF
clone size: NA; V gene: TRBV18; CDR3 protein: ASSPASLVDTEAF
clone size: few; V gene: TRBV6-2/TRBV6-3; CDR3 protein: ASSYRGGRRLNTEAF
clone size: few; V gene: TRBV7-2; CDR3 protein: ASSSDYYGYT
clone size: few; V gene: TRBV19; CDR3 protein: ASSARKRGWSDTQY
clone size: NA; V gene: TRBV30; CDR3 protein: AFDGGNNEQF
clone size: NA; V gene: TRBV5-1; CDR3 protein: ASTGSENSPLH
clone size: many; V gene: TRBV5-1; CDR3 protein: ASSYRQGARDTQY
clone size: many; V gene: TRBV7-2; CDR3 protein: ASSLDSAGLQDTQY
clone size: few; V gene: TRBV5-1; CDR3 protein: ASTRGDPRTNEQF
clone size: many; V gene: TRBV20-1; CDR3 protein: SARSPDRGYTEAF
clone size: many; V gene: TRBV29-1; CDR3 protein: SGGGGYYGYT
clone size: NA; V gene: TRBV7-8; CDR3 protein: ASSLVYSNQPQH
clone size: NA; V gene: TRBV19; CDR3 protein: ASSGAGGTYEQY
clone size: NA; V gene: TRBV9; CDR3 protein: ASSVAPRGRQETQY